Listed below are T cell receptor beta chains from one sample, sequenced in a study of blood T cell repertoires in COVID-19. The protocol was immunoSEQ multiplex PCR, while the TCRdb copy is restricted to in-frame clones and leaves out a portion. The sample shows fewer than 85,000 clones, roughly four fifths of them seen only once. The sequenced material came from peripheral blood. The receptors derive from an older man with COVID-19, enrolled during active disease. Each CDR3 is given with its conserved first and last residue. D genes are given only for firm matches. Some rows mark clone size as missing; the rest say once, few, many or name a class of expanded clone.

TRBJ1-4,TRBV3-1/TRBV3-2,once,-,TGTGCCAGCAGCCTACAGACAACTAATGAAAAACTGTTTTTT,CASSLQTTNEKLFF
TRBJ2-1,TRBV11-1,once,-,TGTGCCAGCAGCTTTGATCCGACTAGTGCGGAGCAGTTCTTC,CASSFDPTSAEQFF
TRBJ2-5,TRBV27,few,TRBD1,TGTGCCAGCAGCTTACACAGGGGGCTCCAAGAGACCCAGTACTTC,CASSLHRGLQETQYF
TRBJ1-4,TRBV5-6,-,-,TGTGCCAGCAGCCCCGGGACACGAAATGAAAAACTGTTTTTT,CASSPGTRNEKLFF
TRBJ1-1,TRBV28,once,TRBD1,TGTGCCAGCAGACGGGACAGGGGGCACACTGAAGCTTTCTTT,CASRRDRGHTEAFF
TRBJ1-3,TRBV2,-,-,TGTGCCAGCAGTGAAGCCCACAGGGACAATGGAAACACCATATATTTT,CASSEAHRDNGNTIYF
TRBJ2-7,TRBV28,once,-,TGTGCCAGCAGTTTACAGGCCGGGAGACAGTACTTC,CASSLQAGRQYF
TRBJ1-2,TRBV27,medium-sized,-,TGTGCCAGCAGTTTAGCTATGTATGGCTACACCTTC,CASSLAMYGYTF
TRBJ2-3,TRBV28,once,TRBD2,TGTGCCAGCAGTTTAGTTTCGAGCGGGAGGACAGATACGCAGTATTTT,CASSLVSSGRTDTQYF
TRBJ1-3,TRBV9,-,-,TGTGCCAGCAGCGAGCGGCCCTCTGGAAACACCATATATTTT,CASSERPSGNTIYF
TRBJ1-2,TRBV28,-,TRBD1,TGTGCCAGCAGTTTACCGAGACAGGGGGCCGCATATGGCTATGGCTACACCTTC,CASSLPRQGAAYGYGYTF
TRBJ2-2,TRBV4-2,-,-,TGTGCCAGCAGCCAAGATCCCCTAAGGGGGACCGGGGAGCTGTTTTTT,CASSQDPLRGTGELFF
TRBJ2-2,TRBV7-2,-,TRBD1,TGTGCCAGCAGCTACGGGACAGACTCCGGGGAGCTGTTTTTT,CASSYGTDSGELFF
TRBJ1-3,TRBV19,-,-,TGTGCCAGCAGCGTAGGACAGCGCATTCTAAACACCATATATTTT,CASSVGQRILNTIYF
TRBJ2-7,TRBV20-1,-,TRBD2,TGCAGTGCTAGTTCGGTAGCGGGAGACTCCTACGAGCAGTACTTC,CSASSVAGDSYEQYF
TRBJ2-7,TRBV27,-,-,TGTGCCAGCAGTTTATTTGCTTTAGGATCGTGGGGGGGCAGGGAATACGAGCAGTACTTC,CASSLFALGSWGGREYEQYF
TRBJ1-2,TRBV5-1,-,TRBD1,TGCGCCAGCAGCCAGGGACTGGGGACAGGGATGGGCGGCTACACCTTC,CASSQGLGTGMGGYTF
TRBJ2-2,TRBV7-6,-,TRBD2,TGTGCCAGCAGCTTACTAGCGGGAGATGTGACCGGGGAGCTGTTTTTT,CASSLLAGDVTGELFF
TRBJ2-7,TRBV5-1,once,TRBD2,TGCGCCAGCAGCCCACGGGCAGGAGCGGGATCCTACGAGCAGTACTTC,CASSPRAGAGSYEQYF
TRBJ1-5,TRBV9,-,-,TGTGCCAGCAGCGTATCAGGGGACAACAATCAGCCCCAGCATTTT,CASSVSGDNNQPQHF
TRBJ2-1,TRBV5-4,-,TRBD1,TGTGTAACAGGGGGCAGGGGTAATGAGCAGTTCTTC,CVTGGRGNEQFF
TRBJ2-7,TRBV5-4,-,TRBD2,TGTGCCAGCAGCCTTGGCCCCGGGACTAGCGGGAGAAGCTACGAGCAGTACTTC,CASSLGPGTSGRSYEQYF
TRBJ2-6,TRBV4-2,-,TRBD1,TGTGCCAGCAGCCGCCTTACGGGACAGGGGGCAGGAGGGGCCAACGTCCTGACTTTC,CASSRLTGQGAGGANVLTF
TRBJ1-5,TRBV5-4,-,TRBD1,TGTGCCAGCAGCCCAGAACAGGGGGCAGGACAGCCCCAGCATTTT,CASSPEQGAGQPQHF
TRBJ2-1,TRBV29-1,once,-,TGCAGCGTTGAAGGCACAGGGACCTCCTACAATGAGCAGTTCTTC,CSVEGTGTSYNEQFF
TRBJ1-4,TRBV7-2,-,TRBD1,TGTGCCAGCAGGCGACTCAGCAGGGGGGTGCTAACTAATGAAAAACTGTTTTTT,CASRRLSRGVLTNEKLFF
TRBJ2-5,TRBV7-2,once,TRBD2,TGTGCCAGCAGCTTAGCATGGACTAGCGGGAGTGAGACCCAGTACTTC,CASSLAWTSGSETQYF
TRBJ2-2,TRBV4-1,-,-,TGCGCCAGCAGCCAAGCGCCACAGGGAACCGGGGAGCTGTTTTTT,CASSQAPQGTGELFF
TRBJ1-5,TRBV9,-,TRBD1,TGTGCCAGCAGCCTCGGGACAGGCAATCAGCCCCAGCATTTT,CASSLGTGNQPQHF
TRBJ1-1,TRBV12-3/TRBV12-4,-,TRBD1,TGTGCCAGCAGTCTCCGGACAGGAATCGAAGCTTTCTTT,CASSLRTGIEAFF
TRBJ1-1,TRBV28,-,TRBD1,TGTGCCAGCAGTTCTTGGACAGGGGGCGAAGTCTTGGAGGCTTTCTTT,CASSSWTGGEVLEAFF